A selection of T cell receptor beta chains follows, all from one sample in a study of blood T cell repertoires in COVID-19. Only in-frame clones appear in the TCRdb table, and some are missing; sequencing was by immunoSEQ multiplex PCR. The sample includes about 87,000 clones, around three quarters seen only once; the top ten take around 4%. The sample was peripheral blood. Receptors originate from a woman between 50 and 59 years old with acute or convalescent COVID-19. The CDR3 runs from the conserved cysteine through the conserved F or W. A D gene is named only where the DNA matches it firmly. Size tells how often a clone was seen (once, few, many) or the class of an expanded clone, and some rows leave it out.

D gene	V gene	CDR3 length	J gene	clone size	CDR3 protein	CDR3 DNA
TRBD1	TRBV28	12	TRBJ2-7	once	CASRKGTGEQYF	TGTGCCAGCAGGAAAGGGACAGGCGAGCAGTACTTC
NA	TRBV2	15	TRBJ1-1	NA	CASSETVTMNTEAFF	TGTGCCAGCAGTGAAACGGTCACCATGAACACTGAAGCTTTCTTT
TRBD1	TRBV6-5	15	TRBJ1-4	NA	CASSSLDRVGEKLFF	TGTGCCAGCAGTTCTTTGGACAGGGTTGGTGAAAAACTGTTTTTT
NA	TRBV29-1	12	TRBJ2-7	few	CSVDDSSYEQYF	TGCAGCGTTGACGACAGTTCCTACGAGCAGTACTTC
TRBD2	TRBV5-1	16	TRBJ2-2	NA	CARSLRGETNTGELFF	TGCGCCAGGTCTCTGCGGGGGGAAACGAACACCGGGGAGCTGTTTTTT
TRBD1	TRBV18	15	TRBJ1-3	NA	CASSPTGVSGNTIYF	TGTGCCAGCTCCCCTACAGGGGTCTCGGGAAACACCATATATTTT
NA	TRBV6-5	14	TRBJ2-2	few	CASTIGGGAGELFF	TGTGCCAGCACTATAGGGGGTGGGGCCGGGGAGCTGTTTTTT
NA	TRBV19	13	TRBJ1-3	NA	CASREGAGNTIYF	TGTGCCAGTAGGGAAGGGGCTGGAAACACCATATATTTT
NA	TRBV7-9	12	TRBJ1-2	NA	CASSEQSYGYTF	TGTGCCAGCAGCGAACAGAGTTATGGCTACACCTTC
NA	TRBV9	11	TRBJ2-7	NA	CASSALYEQYF	TGTGCCAGCAGCGCCCTCTACGAGCAGTACTTC
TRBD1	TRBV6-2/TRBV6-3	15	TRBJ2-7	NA	CASSLTATGGYEQYF	TGTGCCAGCAGTTTGACTGCGACAGGGGGCTACGAGCAGTACTTC
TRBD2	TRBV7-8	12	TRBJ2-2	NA	CASSKSGGELFF	TGTGCCAGCAGCAAGAGCGGGGGAGAGCTGTTTTTT
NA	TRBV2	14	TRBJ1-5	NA	CASSERESNQPQHF	TGTGCCAGCAGTGAAAGGGAGAGCAATCAGCCCCAGCATTTT
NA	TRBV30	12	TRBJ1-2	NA	CAWSRGTYGYTF	TGTGCCTGGAGCCGGGGGACCTATGGCTACACCTTC
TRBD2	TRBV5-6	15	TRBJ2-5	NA	CASSLGLAMVETQYF	TGTGCCAGCAGCTTGGGACTAGCGATGGTAGAGACCCAGTACTTC
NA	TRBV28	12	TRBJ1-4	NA	CATWGQGKKLFF	TGTGCCACCTGGGGGCAGGGAAAAAAACTGTTTTTT
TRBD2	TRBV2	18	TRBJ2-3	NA	CASSELTSLAGRADTQYF	TGTGCCAGCAGTGAACTCACTTCTCTAGCGGGGAGGGCAGATACGCAGTATTTT
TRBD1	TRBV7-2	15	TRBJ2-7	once	CASSVRQGPSYEQYF	TGTGCCAGCAGCGTCCGACAGGGACCCTCCTACGAGCAGTACTTC
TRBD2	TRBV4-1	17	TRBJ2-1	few	CASSQGVYSGGLNEQFF	TGCGCCAGCAGCCAAGGTGTGTACAGCGGGGGGCTCAATGAGCAGTTCTTC
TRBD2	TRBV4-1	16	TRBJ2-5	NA	CASSLKFGLDQETQYF	TGCGCCAGCAGCCTAAAGTTCGGACTAGACCAAGAGACCCAGTACTTC
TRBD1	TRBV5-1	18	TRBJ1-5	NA	CASSLTPTGTGSNQPQHF	TGCGCCAGCAGCCTGACCCCAACCGGGACAGGTAGCAATCAGCCCCAGCATTTT
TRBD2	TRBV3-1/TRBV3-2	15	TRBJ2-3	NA	CASSPRGGSTDTQYF	TGTGCCAGCAGCCCTCGGGGGGGAAGCACAGATACGCAGTATTTT
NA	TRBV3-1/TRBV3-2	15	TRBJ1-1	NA	CASSLFSRGGTEAFF	TGTGCCAGCAGCCTTTTCTCGCGGGGGGGCACTGAAGCTTTCTTT
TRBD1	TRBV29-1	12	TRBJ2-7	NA	CSVPGTGDVQYF	TGCAGCGTCCCCGGGACAGGGGATGTACAGTACTTC
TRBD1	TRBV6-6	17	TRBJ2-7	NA	CASSPKTTGQGIAEQYF	TGTGCCAGCAGTCCCAAAACTACGGGACAGGGGATCGCCGAGCAGTACTTC
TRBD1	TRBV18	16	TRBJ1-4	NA	CASSPLGRTGGEKLFF	TGTGCCAGCTCACCCCTAGGCAGGACAGGGGGTGAAAAACTGTTTTTT
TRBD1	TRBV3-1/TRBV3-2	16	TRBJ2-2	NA	CASSQRQGLNTGELFF	TGTGCCAGCAGCCAACGACAGGGGCTAAACACCGGGGAGCTGTTTTTT
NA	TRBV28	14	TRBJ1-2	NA	CASRSTGSNYGYTF	TGTGCCAGCAGATCTACAGGGTCTAACTATGGCTACACCTTC
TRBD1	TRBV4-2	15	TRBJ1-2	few	CASSQRTGDNYGYTF	TGTGCCAGCAGCCAAAGGACAGGAGATAACTATGGCTACACCTTC
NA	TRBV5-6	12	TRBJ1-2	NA	CASSFGGDGYTF	TGTGCCAGCAGCTTTGGAGGGGATGGCTACACCTTC
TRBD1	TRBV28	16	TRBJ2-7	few	CASSTTGQGTSYEQYF	TGTGCCAGCAGTACGACGGGACAGGGGACTTCCTACGAGCAGTACTTC
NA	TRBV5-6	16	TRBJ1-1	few	CASSFISGAMRTEAFF	TGTGCCAGCAGTTTCATATCAGGGGCTATGCGCACTGAAGCTTTCTTT
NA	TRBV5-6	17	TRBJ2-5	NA	CASSPLWGEVYQETQYF	TGTGCCAGCAGCCCTCTCTGGGGGGAGGTGTACCAAGAGACCCAGTACTTC
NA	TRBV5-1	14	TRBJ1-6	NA	CASSRVVKGSPLHF	TGCGCCAGCAGCCGGGTCGTTAAAGGTTCACCCCTCCACTTT
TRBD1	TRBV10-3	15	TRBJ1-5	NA	CAISEFTGGNQPQHF	TGTGCCATCAGTGAGTTTACAGGGGGCAATCAGCCCCAGCATTTT
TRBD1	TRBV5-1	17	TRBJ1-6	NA	CASSLTGARQGGSPLHF	TGCGCCAGCAGCTTGACCGGAGCGAGACAGGGAGGCTCACCCCTCCACTTT
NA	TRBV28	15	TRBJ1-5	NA	CASAGGGGGNQPQHF	TGTGCCAGCGCAGGAGGGGGAGGGGGCAATCAGCCCCAGCATTTT
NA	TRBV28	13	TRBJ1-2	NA	CASRATGIYGYTF	TGTGCCAGCAGGGCTACAGGGATCTATGGCTACACCTTC
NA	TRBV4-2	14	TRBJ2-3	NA	CASSQDGASDTQYF	TGTGCCAGCAGCCAAGATGGGGCCTCAGATACGCAGTATTTT
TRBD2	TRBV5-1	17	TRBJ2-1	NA	CASSLDPGGRPNNEQFF	TGCGCCAGCAGCTTGGACCCGGGAGGACGTCCTAACAATGAGCAGTTCTTC
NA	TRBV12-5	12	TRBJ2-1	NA	CASGPEGNEQFF	TGTGCTAGTGGCCCCGAGGGCAATGAGCAGTTCTTC
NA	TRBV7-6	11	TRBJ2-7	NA	CASSDNIEQYF	TGTGCCAGCAGCGACAACATAGAGCAGTACTTC
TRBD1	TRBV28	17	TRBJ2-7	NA	CASSLFQLQGPSGEQYF	TGTGCCAGCAGCTTATTTCAATTACAGGGGCCCTCCGGCGAGCAGTACTTC
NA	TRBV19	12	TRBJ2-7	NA	CASSIGAGEQYF	TGTGCCAGTAGTATTGGGGCGGGGGAGCAGTACTTC
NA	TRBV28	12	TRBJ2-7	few	CASSLDRYEQYF	TGTGCCAGCAGTCTCGACAGGTACGAGCAGTACTTC
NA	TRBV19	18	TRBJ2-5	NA	CASSMVRETDLIQETQYF	TGTGCCAGTAGTATGGTACGCGAAACAGACCTTATCCAAGAGACCCAGTACTTC
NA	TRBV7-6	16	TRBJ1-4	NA	CASSPRSAGTNEKLFF	TGTGCCAGCAGCCCCAGGTCTGCTGGAACTAATGAAAAACTGTTTTTT
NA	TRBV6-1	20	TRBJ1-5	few	CASSGPWERGRLDYDQPQHF	TGTGCCAGCAGTGGTCCCTGGGAAAGAGGCAGACTGGACTACGATCAGCCCCAGCATTTT
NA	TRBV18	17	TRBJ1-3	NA	CASSPILYSRSGNTIYF	TGTGCCAGCTCACCCATACTATATTCCCGCTCTGGAAACACCATATATTTT
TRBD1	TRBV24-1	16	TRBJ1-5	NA	CATSATRTGVEQPQHF	TGTGCCACCAGTGCTACCCGGACAGGGGTGGAACAGCCCCAGCATTTT
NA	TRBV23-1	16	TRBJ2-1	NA	CASSQFTGSSYNEQFF	TGCGCCAGCAGTCAATTTACAGGGAGCTCCTACAATGAGCAGTTCTTC
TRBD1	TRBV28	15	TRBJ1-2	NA	CASSLTGQGHYGYTF	TGTGCCAGCAGTCTTACGGGACAGGGCCACTATGGCTACACCTTC
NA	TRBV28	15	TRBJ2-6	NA	CASSLRVTGANVLTF	TGTGCCAGCAGTTTGAGGGTCACTGGGGCCAACGTCCTGACTTTC
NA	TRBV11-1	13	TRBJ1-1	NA	CASSEGANTEAFF	TGTGCCAGCAGTGAGGGCGCGAACACTGAAGCTTTCTTT
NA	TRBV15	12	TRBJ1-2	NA	CATSSGGPSDTF	TGTGCCACCAGCAGCGGAGGACCCTCAGACACCTTC
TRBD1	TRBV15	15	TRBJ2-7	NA	CATSRDRGQFHEQYF	TGTGCCACCAGCAGGGACAGGGGGCAGTTCCACGAGCAGTACTTC